This entry is about one T cell receptor beta chain. As yet, its antigen is unknown. A junction boundary mismatches the germline segment, possibly from a read error. In TCRdb, the reads were re-called with MiXCR into one record per CDR3 protein. In the table there are roughly 700,000 distinct CDR3 sequences, around 32% of which are singletons. The sample belongs to a study of T cell repertoires in cytomegalovirus infection. Study-level background: Selection of CMV epitopes for the study included recently identified HLA-C-restricted and well-studied HLA-B-restricted ones. CMV infection and matching HLA type were both indicated by public TCR beta signatures. Broader study findings: What dominated the ex vivo response were HLA-C-restricted CMV-specific TCR beta clonotypes. There were carriers of CMV plus the relevant HLA, and cumulative public TCR beta family frequency identified them.

Germline V gene data show CDR1 as MNHNS and CDR2 as SASEGT. The CDR3 contains 15 residues. This specimen consisted of cultured PBMCs, obtained from culture after CMV antigen stimulation. This clonotype was sampled from a human donor in good health (CMV status not recorded). Some clones in this sample may be carry-over from other donors' samples. This chain links TRBV6-1 with TRBJ2-2, with 8 positions matching TRBD2. The CDR3 bases are TGTGCCAGCAGTCAAGCGGGGGCGAACACCGGGGAGCTGTTTTTT. Translation gives CASSQAGANTGELFF.